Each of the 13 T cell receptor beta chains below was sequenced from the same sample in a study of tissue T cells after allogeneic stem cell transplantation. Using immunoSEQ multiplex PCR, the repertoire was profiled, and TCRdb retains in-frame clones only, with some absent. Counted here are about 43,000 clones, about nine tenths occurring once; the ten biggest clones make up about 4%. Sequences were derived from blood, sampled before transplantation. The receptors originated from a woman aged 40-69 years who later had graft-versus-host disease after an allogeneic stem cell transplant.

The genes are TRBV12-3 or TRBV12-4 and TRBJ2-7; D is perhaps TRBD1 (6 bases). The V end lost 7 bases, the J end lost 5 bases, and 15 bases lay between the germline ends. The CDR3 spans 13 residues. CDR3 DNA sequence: TGTGCCAGCACCCTACAGGGTATCGACGAGCAGTACTTC. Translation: CASTLQGIDEQYF.

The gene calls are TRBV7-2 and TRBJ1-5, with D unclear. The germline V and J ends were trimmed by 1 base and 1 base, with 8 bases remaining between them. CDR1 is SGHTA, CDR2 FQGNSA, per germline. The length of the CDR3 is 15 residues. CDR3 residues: CASSLGQSSNQPQHF. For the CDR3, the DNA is TGTGCCAGCAGCTTAGGCCAGAGCAGCAATCAGCCCCAGCATTTT.

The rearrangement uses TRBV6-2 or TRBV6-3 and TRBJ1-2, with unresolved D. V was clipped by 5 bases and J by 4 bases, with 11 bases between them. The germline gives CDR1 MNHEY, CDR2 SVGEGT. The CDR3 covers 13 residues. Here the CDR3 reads CASSRHSPYGYTF. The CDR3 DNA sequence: TGTGCCAGCAGTCGTCATTCTCCCTATGGCTACACCTTC.

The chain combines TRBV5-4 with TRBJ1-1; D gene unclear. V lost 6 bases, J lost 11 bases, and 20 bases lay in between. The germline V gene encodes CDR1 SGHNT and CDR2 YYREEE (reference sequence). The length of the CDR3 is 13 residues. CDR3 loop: CASTKGGLFEAFF. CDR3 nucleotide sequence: TGTGCCAGCACCAAGGGAGGGTTGTTTGAGGCTTTCTTT.

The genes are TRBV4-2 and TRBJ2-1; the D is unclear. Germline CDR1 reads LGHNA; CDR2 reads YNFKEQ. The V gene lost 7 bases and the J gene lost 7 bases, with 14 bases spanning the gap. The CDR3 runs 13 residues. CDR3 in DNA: TGTGCCAGCACCCCTTCCCAACGGAATGAGCAGTTCTTC. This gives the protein CASTPSQRNEQFF.

The chain's CDR3 is CATTGQSRLYEQYF. CDR3 coding DNA: TGTGCCACCACGGGACAGTCCCGCCTCTACGAGCAGTACTTC. The gene calls are TRBV6-5 and TRBJ2-7; 7 nucleotides match TRBD1. Looked up from germline, CDR1 is MNHEY and CDR2 is SVGAGI. This CDR3 has 14 residues. The junction had 12 bases not matched to a gene; V was cut back by 10 bases and J by 3 bases.

The CDR3 loop reads CSVYAGYEQYF. CDR3 bases: TGCAGCGTTTACGCCGGGTACGAGCAGTACTTC. This chain connects TRBV29-1 to TRBJ2-7; D is undetermined. Germline-derived CDR1 and CDR2 are SQVTM and ANQGSEA. V shed 5 bases and J shed 4 bases, with 9 bases lying between them. This CDR3 spans 11 amino acids.

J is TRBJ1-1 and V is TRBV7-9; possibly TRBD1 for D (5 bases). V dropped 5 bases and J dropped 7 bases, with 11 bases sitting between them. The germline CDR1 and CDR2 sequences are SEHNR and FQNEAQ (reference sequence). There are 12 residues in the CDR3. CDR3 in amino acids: CASSVGLDEAFF. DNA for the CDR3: TGTGCCAGCAGCGTGGGACTAGATGAAGCTTTCTTT.

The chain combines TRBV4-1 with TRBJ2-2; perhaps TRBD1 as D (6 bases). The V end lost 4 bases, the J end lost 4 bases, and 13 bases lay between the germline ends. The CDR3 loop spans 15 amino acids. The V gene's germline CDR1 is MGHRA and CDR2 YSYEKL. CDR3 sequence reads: CASSRRQDVTGELFF. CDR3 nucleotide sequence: TGCGCCAGCAGCCGGAGACAGGATGTCACCGGGGAGCTGTTTTTT.

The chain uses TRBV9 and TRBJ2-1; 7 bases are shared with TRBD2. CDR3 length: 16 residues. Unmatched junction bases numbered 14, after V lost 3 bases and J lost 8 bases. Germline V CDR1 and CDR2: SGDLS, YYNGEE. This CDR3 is CASSESGTMVNYEQFF. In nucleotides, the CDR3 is TGTGCCAGCAGCGAGAGCGGGACCATGGTTAATTATGAGCAGTTCTTC.

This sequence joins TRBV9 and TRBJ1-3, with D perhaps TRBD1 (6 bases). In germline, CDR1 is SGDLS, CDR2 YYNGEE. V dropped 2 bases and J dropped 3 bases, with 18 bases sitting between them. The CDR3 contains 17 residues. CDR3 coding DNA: TGTGCCAGCAGCGTTAATGGGGGGCGCTCATTTGGAAACACCATATATTTT. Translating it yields CASSVNGGRSFGNTIYF.

The DNA for the CDR3 is TGTGCCAGCAGCGAAGGGACTAGCGGAAACTACAATGAGCAGTTCTTC. Its translation is CASSEGTSGNYNEQFF. This chain connects TRBV27 to TRBJ2-1; TRBD2 matches at 11 bases. V gave up 6 bases and J gave up 3 bases; unmatched junction bases: 7. The CDR3 is made up of 16 amino acids. CDR1 and CDR2 from the germline V gene are MNHEY and SMNVEV (reference sequence).

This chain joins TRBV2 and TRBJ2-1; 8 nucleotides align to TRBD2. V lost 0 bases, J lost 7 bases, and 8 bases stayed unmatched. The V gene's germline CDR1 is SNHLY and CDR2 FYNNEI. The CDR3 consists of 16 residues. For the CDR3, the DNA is TGTGCCAGCAGTGAAGCGGAAGCGGGAGAGGAGAATGAGCAGTTCTTC. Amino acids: CASSEAEAGEENEQFF. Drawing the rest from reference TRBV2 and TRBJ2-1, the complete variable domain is EPEVTQTPSHQVTQMGQEVILRCVPISNHLYFYWYRQILGQKVEFLVSFYNNEISEKSEIFDDQFSVERPDGSNFTLKIRSTKLEDSAMYFCASSEAEAGEENEQFFGPGTRLTVL.